A single sample gave rise to the 2 T cell receptor beta chains below, sequenced in a study of T cell repertoires in cytomegalovirus infection. One entry per CDR3 protein, called by TCRdb with MiXCR from the reads. The sample has fewer than 550,000 distinct CDR3 sequences, roughly 29% seen once. The sample comprised PBMCs. These receptors were obtained from a human donor in good health (CMV status not recorded). Some clones in this sample may be carry-over from other donors' samples.

The sample holds many counts of this clonotype. The V gene is TRBV7-2, the J gene TRBJ1-1; 10 bases map to TRBD1. Germline loops: CDR1 SGHTA, CDR2 FQGNSA. The CDR3 spans 16 residues. V dropped 6 bases and J dropped 1; count of bases not matched to a gene: 8. CDR3 in amino acids: CASSYDRGRGNTEAFF. In DNA form, the CDR3 reads TGTGCCAGCAGTTATGACAGGGGGCGCGGGAACACTGAAGCTTTCTTT. Filled out from reference TRBV7-2 and TRBJ1-1, the complete variable domain reads GAGVSQSPSNKVTEKGKDVELRCDPISGHTALYWYRQSLGQGLEFLIYFQGNSAPDKSGLPSDRFSAERTGGSVSTLTIQRTQQEDSAVYLCASSYDRGRGNTEAFFGQGTRLTVV.

The chain couples TRBV20-1 to TRBJ2-5; tentative D call: TRBD1 (6 bases). Germline-derived CDR1 and CDR2 are DFQATT and SNEGSKA (reference sequence). Between the trimmed V and J ends, which lost 3 bases and 6 bases, there was a span of 14 bases. CDR3 length: 13 amino acids. In nucleotides, the CDR3 is TGCAGTGCTAGCAGGGCAGGGGTACAGACCCAGTACTTC. Translation: CSASRAGVQTQYF.